The rows below give T cell receptor beta chains drawn from one sample of a study of vaccination and CD4 T cells after COVID-19. Their target antigens are unknown. TCRdb itself ran the PCR reads through MiXCR, one entry per CDR3 protein. The table shows 9,500 to 15,000 distinct CDR3 sequences, with 47% occurring only once. Sequences were obtained from CD4+ T cells from blood, cultured in vitro. These receptor sequences come from a human donor who had recovered from COVID-19. CDR3s include the opening cysteine and the closing phenylalanine or tryptophan.

CASSQDTGLGGANVLTF	TRBV4-3	TRBJ2-6
CASRGTSKTQYF	TRBV6-1	TRBJ2-5
CASSAGLYTDTQYF	TRBV7-2	TRBJ2-3
CASSGVRFTEAFF	TRBV12-3/TRBV12-4	TRBJ1-1
CASSQLGQEETQYF	TRBV11-1	TRBJ2-5
CASSGEHNQPQHF	TRBV2	TRBJ1-5
CSAETREHTDTQYF	TRBV20-1	TRBJ2-3
CASTKGRLNTEAFF	TRBV19	TRBJ1-1
CASRKTAGNTIYF	TRBV6-2/TRBV6-3	TRBJ1-3
CATAVKSQQPQHF	TRBV6-1	TRBJ1-5
CATSRKTGAQETQYF	TRBV15	TRBJ2-5
CSARDGTSIYNEQFF	TRBV20-1	TRBJ2-1
CSVRRGSAYEQYF	TRBV29-1	TRBJ2-7
CAIKENTGELFF	TRBV10-3	TRBJ2-2
CASSPRGSGTEAFF	TRBV7-9	TRBJ1-1
CASHARSLTSTDTQYF	TRBV28	TRBJ2-3
CASSSDLQGLETQYF	TRBV5-6	TRBJ2-5
CASTVIATEAFF	TRBV2	TRBJ1-1
CASSTSPQGYNEQFF	TRBV7-2	TRBJ2-1
CASSAPGTGGIVAGGLFF	TRBV19	TRBJ2-2
CASSYREGSSYNEQFF	TRBV6-5	TRBJ2-1
CSARVTGGISGYTF	TRBV20-1	TRBJ1-2
CASSSGTRDTEAFF	TRBV5-4	TRBJ1-1
CASSLAGGKNIQYF	TRBV7-2	TRBJ2-4
CASSLLDGTTGELVF	TRBV12-3/TRBV12-4	TRBJ2-2
CASRPSGLAGGVGASDEQFF	TRBV27	TRBJ2-1
CASSQPVADGYTF	TRBV7-9	TRBJ1-2
CASSIMPCHSLNEKLFF	TRBV7-3	TRBJ1-4
CASSLSAGSYGELFF	TRBV12-3/TRBV12-4	TRBJ2-2
CASSWRTGGATGELFF	TRBV2	TRBJ2-2
CSASVGGLGQPQHF	TRBV20-1	TRBJ1-5
CASSSEGRGQETQYF	TRBV5-1	TRBJ2-5
CSARVTGNQPQHF	TRBV20-1	TRBJ1-5
CASSLQGVAGGNEQFF	TRBV7-2	TRBJ2-1
CASSRTSGRAGELFF	TRBV2	TRBJ2-2
CSATVSNSGANVLTF	TRBV20-1	TRBJ2-6
CASSPPLGIADTDTQYF	TRBV28	TRBJ2-3
CASSLLDGTTGELFF	TRBV12-3/TRBV12-4	TRBJ2-2
CASSLNPWGNQPQHF	TRBV5-1	TRBJ1-5
CASSLDTEGRGEQYF	TRBV7-2	TRBJ2-7
CASSRTHHRVGETQYF	TRBV6-1	TRBJ2-5
CASNSGTGGSPLHF	TRBV19	TRBJ1-6